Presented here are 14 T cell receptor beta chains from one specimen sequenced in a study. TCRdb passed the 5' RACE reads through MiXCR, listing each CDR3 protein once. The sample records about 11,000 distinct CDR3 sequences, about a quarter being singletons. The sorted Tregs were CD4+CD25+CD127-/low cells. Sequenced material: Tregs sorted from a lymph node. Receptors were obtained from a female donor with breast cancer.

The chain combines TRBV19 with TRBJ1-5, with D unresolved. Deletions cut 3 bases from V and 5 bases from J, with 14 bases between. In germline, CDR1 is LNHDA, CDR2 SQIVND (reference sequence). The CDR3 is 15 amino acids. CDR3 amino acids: CASSIGEGKDQPQHF. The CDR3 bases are TGTGCCAGTAGTATCGGGGAAGGGAAGGATCAGCCCCAGCATTTT.

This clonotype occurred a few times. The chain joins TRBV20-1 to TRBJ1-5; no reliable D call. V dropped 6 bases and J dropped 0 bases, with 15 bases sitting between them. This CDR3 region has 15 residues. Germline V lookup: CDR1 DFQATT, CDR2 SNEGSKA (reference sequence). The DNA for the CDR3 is TGCAGTGCCCCGAGCATGGCGGATAGCAATCAGCCCCAGCATTTT. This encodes CSAPSMADSNQPQHF.

The CDR3 sequence is CSASPLRECPYEQYF. CDR3 nucleotides: TGCAGTGCTAGCCCTTTGCGGGAGTGTCCATACGAGCAGTACTTC. This sequence joins TRBV20-1 and TRBJ2-7, with 7 bases identical to TRBD2. The germline V gene encodes CDR1 DFQATT and CDR2 SNEGSKA (reference sequence). This CDR3 is built from 15 residues. Unmatched junction bases numbered 12, after V lost 3 bases and J lost 4 bases.

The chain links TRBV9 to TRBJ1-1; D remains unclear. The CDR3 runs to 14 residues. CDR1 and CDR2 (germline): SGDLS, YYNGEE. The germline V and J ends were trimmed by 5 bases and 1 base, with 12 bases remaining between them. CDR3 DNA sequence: TGTGCCAGCAGGGCAGAAAAATCGAACACTGAAGCTTTCTTT. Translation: CASRAEKSNTEAFF. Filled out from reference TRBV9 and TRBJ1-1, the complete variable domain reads DSGVTQTPKHLITATGQRVTLRCSPRSGDLSVYWYQQSLDQGLQFLIQYYNGEERAKGNILERFSAQQFPDLHSELNLSSLELGDSALYFCASRAEKSNTEAFFGQGTRLTVV.

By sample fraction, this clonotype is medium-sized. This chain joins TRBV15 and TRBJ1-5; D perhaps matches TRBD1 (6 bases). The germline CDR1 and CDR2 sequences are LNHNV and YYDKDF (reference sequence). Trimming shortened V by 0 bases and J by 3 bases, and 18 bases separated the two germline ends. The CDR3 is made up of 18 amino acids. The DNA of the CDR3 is TGTGCCACCAGCAGAGATCTGGGGGCTCGCGGCCCCAATCAGCCCCAGCATTTT. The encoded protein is CATSRDLGARGPNQPQHF.

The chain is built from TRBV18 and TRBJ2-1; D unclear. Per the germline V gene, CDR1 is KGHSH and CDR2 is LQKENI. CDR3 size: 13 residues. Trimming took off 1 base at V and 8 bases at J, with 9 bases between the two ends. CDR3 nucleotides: TGTGCCAGCTCACCACGAATCGGCGATGAGCAGTTCTTC. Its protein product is CASSPRIGDEQFF.

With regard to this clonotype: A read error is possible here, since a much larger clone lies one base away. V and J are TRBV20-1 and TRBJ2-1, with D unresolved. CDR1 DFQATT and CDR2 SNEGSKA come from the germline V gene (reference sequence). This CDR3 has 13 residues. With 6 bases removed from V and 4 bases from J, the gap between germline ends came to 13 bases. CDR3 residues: CSAPLPEYNEQFF. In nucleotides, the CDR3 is TGCAGTGCCCCCCTACCGGAATACAATGAGCAGTTCTTC.

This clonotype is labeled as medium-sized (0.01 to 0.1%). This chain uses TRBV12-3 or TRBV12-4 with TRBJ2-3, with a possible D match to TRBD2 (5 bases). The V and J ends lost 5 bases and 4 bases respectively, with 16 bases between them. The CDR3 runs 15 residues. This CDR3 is CASSIDGVGADTQYF. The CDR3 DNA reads TGTGCCAGCAGTATCGATGGGGTCGGGGCAGATACGCAGTATTTT.

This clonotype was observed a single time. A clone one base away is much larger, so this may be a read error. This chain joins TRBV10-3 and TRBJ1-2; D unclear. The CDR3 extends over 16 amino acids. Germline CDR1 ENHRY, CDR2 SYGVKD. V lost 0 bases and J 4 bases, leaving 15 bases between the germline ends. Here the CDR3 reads CAISESDVDNPYGYTF. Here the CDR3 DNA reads TGTGCCATCAGTGAGTCTGACGTCGACAACCCCTATGGCTACACCTTC.

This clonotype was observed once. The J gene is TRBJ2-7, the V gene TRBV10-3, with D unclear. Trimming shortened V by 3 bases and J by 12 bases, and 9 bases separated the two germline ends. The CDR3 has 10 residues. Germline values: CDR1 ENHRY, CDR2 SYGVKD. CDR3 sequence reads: CAISEGEWYF. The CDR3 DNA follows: TGTGCCATCAGTGAAGGAGAGTGGTACTTC.

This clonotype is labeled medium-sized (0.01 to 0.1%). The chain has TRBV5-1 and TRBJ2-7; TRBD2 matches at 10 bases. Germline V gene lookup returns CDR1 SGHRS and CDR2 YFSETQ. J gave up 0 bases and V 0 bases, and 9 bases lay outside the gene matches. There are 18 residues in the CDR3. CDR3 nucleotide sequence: TGCGCCAGCAGCTTGGTCCCTAGCGGGAGACGGATCTCCTACGAGCAGTACTTC. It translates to CASSLVPSGRRISYEQYF.

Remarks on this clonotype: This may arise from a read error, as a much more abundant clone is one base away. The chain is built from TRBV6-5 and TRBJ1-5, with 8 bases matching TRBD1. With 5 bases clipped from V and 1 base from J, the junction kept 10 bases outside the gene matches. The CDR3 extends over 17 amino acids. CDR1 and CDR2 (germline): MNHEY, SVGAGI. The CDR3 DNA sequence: TGTGCCAGCAGTGCGAGGACAGGGCCCTTGAGCAATCAGCCCCAGCATTTT. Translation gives CASSARTGPLSNQPQHF.

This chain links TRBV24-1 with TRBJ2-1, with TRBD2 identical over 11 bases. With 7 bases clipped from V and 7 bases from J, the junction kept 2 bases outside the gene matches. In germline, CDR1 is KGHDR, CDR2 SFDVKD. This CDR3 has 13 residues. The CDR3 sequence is CATRSSGRNEQFF. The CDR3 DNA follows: TGTGCCACCAGGTCTAGCGGGAGGAATGAGCAGTTCTTC.

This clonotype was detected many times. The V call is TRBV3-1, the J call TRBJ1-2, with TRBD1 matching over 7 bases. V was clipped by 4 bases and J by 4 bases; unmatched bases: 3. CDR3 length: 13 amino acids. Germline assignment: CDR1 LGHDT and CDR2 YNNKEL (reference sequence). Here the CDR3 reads CASSRGQLYGYTF. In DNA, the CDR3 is TGTGCCAGCAGCCGGGGACAGCTCTATGGCTACACCTTC. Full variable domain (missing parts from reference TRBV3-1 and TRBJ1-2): DTAVSQTPKYLVTQMGNDKSIKCEQNLGHDTMYWYKQDSKKFLKIMFSYNNKELIINETVPNRFSPKSPDKAHLNLHINSLELGDSAVYFCASSRGQLYGYTFGSGTRLTVV.